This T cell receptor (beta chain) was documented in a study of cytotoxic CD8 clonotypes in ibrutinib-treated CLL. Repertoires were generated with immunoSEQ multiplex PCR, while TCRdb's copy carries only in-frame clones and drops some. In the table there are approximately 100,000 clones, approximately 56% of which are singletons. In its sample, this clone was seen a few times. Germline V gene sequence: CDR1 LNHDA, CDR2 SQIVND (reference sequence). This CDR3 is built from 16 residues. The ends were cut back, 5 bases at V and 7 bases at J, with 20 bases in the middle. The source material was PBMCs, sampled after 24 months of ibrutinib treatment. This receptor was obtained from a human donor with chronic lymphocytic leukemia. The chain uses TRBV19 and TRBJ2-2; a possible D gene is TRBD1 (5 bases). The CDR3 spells CASSATPRTSYGELFF. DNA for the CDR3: TGTGCCAGTAGTGCGACCCCCCGGACATCCTACGGGGAGCTGTTTTTT. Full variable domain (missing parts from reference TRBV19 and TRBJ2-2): DGGITQSPKYLFRKEGQNVTLSCEQNLNHDAMYWYRQDPGQGLRLIYYSQIVNDFQKGDIAEGYSVSREKKESFPLTVTSAQKNPTAFYLCASSATPRTSYGELFFGEGSRLTVL.